This TCR beta chain comes out of a study of shared clonotypes between healthy human individuals. Study-level background: Donor composition was a couple of women and three men, aged 18 to 49.

The junction had 5 bases not matched to a gene; V was cut back by 4 bases and J by 4 bases. The CDR3 totals 15 residues. From germline, CDR1 is SNHLY and CDR2 FYNNEI. Assay execution took place at the deep level. Under the authors' procedure: Because ImmunoSEQ provided only junction sequences with no quality scores, the filtering differed. The method was immunoSEQ multiplex PCR; TCRdb's version includes in-frame clones alone and lacks a portion of them. The V and J calls and clone size come from that table; D and trimming were worked out from the DNA. The table includes about half a million clones, roughly 80% detected once. Remarks on this clone: A far larger clone lies a single base away; this is likely a read error. Without the conserved terminal phenylalanine or tryptophan, this CDR3 likely stems from a read error.

This TCR was recovered from a middle-aged woman in good health. Some clones in this sample may be carry-over from other donors' samples. The V and J genes are TRBV2 and TRBJ2-2, with TRBD2 matching over 8 bases. Sequences were obtained from PBMCs. CDR3 loop: CASSVAGRGTGELFY. The CDR3 DNA sequence: TGTGCCAGCAGTGTAGCGGGGCGTGGCACCGGGGAGCTGTTTTAT.